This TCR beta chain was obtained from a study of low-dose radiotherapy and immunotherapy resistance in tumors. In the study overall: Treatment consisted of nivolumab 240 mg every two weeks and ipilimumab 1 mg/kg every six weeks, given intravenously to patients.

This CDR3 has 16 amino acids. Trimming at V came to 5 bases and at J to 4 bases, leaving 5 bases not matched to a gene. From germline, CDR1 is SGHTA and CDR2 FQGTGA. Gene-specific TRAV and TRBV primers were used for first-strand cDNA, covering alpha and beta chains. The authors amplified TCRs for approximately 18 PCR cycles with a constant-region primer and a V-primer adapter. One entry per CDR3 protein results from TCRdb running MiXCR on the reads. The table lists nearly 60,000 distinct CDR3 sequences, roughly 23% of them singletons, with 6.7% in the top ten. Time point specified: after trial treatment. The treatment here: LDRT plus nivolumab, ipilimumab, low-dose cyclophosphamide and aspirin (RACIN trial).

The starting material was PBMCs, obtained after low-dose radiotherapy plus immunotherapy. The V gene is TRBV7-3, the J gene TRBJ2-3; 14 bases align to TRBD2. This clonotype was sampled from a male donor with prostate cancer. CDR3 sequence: CASSRGLAGVSDTQYF. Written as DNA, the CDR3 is TGTGCCAGCAGCAGGGGACTAGCGGGAGTTTCAGATACGCAGTATTTT.